The TCR beta chain under discussion was sequenced for a study of T cells in Graves' hyperthyroidism and ophthalmopathy. Whole-study findings and limits: Blood shared most expanded thyroid clonotypes above 0.001.

It was RNA transcripts that yielded the amplified TCR beta CDR3 regions. The HTBI primer set served for first-round RT-PCR of the TCR CDR3. MiXCR was run by TCRdb on the multiplex PCR reads, yielding one entry per CDR3 protein. The table lists roughly 630,000 distinct CDR3 sequences, 15% to 17% of them singletons. The table lists this clonotype with many counts. Its antigen is unidentified. The germline V gene has CDR1 MGHRA and CDR2 YSYEKL. With V trimmed by 4 bases and J by 0 bases, 5 bases remained unmatched. The CDR3 spans 15 residues. Source material: blood. The sequence was obtained from a woman in her 30s with Graves' hyperthyroidism. The genes are TRBV4-1 and TRBJ2-7, with TRBD2 identical over 8 bases. The DNA for the CDR3 is TGCGCCAGCAGCCTCACGGGGGGGAGCTCCTACGAGCAGTACTTC. It specifies CASSLTGGSSYEQYF.